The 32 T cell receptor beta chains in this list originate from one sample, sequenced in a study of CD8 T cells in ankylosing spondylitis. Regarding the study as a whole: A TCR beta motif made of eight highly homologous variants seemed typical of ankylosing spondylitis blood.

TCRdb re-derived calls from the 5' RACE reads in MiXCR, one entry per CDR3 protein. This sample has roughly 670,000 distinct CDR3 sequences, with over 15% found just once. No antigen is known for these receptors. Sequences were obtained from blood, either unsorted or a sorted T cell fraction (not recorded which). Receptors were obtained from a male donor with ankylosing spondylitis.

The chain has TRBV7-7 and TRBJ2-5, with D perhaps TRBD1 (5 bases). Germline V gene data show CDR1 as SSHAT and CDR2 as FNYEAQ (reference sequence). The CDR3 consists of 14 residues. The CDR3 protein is CASTRVTFQETQYF. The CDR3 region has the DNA TGTGCTAGTACCAGGGTGACTTTTCAAGAGACCCAGTACTTC.

The CDR3 bases are TGTGCCAGCAGTTACGGGGGAAGGGGCACAGATACGCAGTATTTT. This gives the protein CASSYGGRGTDTQYF. The chain carries TRBV6-2 or TRBV6-3 and TRBJ2-3; the D call may be TRBD1 or TRBD2 (5 bases each). Germline CDR1 reads MNHEY; CDR2 reads SVGEGT. Trimming took off 2 bases at V and 1 base at J, with 10 bases between the two ends. The CDR3 runs to 15 residues.

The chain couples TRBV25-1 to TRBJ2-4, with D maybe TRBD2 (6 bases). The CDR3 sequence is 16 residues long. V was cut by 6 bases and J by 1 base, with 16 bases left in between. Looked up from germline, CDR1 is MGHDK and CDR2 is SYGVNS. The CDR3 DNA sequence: TGTGCCAGCAGATCCGGGACGGAGGGGGCCAAAAACATTCAGTACTTC. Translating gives CASRSGTEGAKNIQYF.

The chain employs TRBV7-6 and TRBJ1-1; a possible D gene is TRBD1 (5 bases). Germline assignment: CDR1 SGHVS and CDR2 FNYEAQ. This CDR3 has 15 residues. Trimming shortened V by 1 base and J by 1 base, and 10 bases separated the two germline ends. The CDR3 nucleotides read TGTGCCAGCAGCTTAGGGGTTAGGGGGAACACTGAAGCTTTCTTT. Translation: CASSLGVRGNTEAFF.

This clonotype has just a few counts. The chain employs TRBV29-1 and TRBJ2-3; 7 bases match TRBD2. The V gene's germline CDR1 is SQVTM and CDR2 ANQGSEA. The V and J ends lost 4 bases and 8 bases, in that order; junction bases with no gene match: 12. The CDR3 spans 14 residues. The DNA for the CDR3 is TGCAGCGTTGGAACTAGCGCCGGGGTTGGTACGCAGTATTTT. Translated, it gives CSVGTSAGVGTQYF.

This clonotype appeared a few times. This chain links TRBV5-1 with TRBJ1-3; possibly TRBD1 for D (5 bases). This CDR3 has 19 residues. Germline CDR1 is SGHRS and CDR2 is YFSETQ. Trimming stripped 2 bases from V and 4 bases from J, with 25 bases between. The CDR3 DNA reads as TGCGCCAGCAGCTTAGGGGAGGACGGGATGCCCGCGCGAGGAAACACCATATATTTT. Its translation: CASSLGEDGMPARGNTIYF.

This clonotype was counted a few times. Here the CDR3 reads CASSLTGGREETQYF. Here the CDR3 DNA reads TGCGCCAGCAGCTTGACTGGGGGGCGGGAAGAGACCCAGTACTTC. The J gene is TRBJ2-5, the V gene TRBV5-1, with D tentatively TRBD1 or TRBD2 (6 bases each). This CDR3 contains 15 residues. Germline-derived CDR1 and CDR2 are SGHRS and YFSETQ. The germline V and J ends were trimmed by 1 base and 3 bases, with 13 bases remaining between them.

CDR3 loop: CASRFGGRGQGEQYF. The CDR3 DNA reads TGTGCCAGCAGATTCGGTGGCAGGGGCCAGGGAGAGCAGTACTTC. The chain uses TRBV28 and TRBJ2-7; tentative D call: TRBD1 (6 bases). Germline loops: CDR1 MDHEN, CDR2 SYDVKM. CDR3 length: 15 amino acids. V was shortened by 6 bases and J by 7 bases, with 22 bases between the two germline ends.

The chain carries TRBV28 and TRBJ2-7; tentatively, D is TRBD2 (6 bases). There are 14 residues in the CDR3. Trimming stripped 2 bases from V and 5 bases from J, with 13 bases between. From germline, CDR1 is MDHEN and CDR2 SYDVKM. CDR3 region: CASSLVTGAHEQYF. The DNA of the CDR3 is TGTGCCAGCAGTTTAGTGACGGGAGCCCACGAGCAGTACTTC. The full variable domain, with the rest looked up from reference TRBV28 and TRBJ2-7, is DVKVTQSSRYLVKRTGEKVFLECVQDMDHENMFWYRQDPGLGLRLIYFSYDVKMKEKGDIPEGYSVSREKKERFSLILESASTNQTSMYLCASSLVTGAHEQYFGPGTRLTVT.

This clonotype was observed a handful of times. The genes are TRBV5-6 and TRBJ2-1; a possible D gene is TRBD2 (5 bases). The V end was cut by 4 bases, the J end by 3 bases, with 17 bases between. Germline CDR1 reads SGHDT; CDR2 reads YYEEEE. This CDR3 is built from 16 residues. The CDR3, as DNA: TGTGCCAGCAGCGCCACCACTAGTATGGTCTACAATGAGCAGTTCTTC. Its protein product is CASSATTSMVYNEQFF.

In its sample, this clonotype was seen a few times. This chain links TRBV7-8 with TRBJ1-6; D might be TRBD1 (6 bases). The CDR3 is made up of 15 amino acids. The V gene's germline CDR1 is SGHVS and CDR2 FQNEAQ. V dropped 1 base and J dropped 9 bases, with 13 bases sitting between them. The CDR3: CASSLVRDTFSPLHF. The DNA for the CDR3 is TGTGCCAGCAGCTTAGTCCGGGACACCTTTTCACCCCTCCACTTT.

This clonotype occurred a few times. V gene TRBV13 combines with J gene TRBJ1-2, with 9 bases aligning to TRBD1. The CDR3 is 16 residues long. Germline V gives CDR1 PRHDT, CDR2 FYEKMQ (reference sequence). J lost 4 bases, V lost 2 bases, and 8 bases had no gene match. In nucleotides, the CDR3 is TGTGCCAGCAGCTTACGTCAGACAGGGGGGTCCTATGGCTACACCTTC. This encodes CASSLRQTGGSYGYTF.

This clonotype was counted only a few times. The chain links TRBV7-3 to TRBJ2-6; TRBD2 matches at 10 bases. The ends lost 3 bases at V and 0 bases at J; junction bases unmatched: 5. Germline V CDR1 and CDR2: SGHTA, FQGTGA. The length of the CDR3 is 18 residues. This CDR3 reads CASSFFSGGLSGANVLTF. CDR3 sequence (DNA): TGTGCCAGCAGCTTTTTTAGCGGGGGGCTCTCTGGGGCCAACGTCCTGACTTTC.

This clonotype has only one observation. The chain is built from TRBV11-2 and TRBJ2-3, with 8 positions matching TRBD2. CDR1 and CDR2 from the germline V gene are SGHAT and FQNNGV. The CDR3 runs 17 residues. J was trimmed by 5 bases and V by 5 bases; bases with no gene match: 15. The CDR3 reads CASSPGGSGRALDTQYF. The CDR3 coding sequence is TGTGCCAGCAGCCCCGGCGGTTCCGGGAGGGCATTAGATACGCAGTATTTT.

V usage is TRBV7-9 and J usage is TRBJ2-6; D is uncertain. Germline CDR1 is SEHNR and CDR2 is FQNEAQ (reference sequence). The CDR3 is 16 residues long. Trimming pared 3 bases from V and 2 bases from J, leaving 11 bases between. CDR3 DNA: TGTGCCAGCAGCTTTAAATGGGTGGCTGGGGCCAACGTCCTGACTTTC. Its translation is CASSFKWVAGANVLTF.

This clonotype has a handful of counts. The CDR3 loop is CASSVATPGLGGELFF. The CDR3 DNA follows: TGTGCCAGCAGCGTAGCTACCCCAGGACTGGGCGGGGAGCTGTTTTTT. The genes are TRBV9 and TRBJ2-2; tentative D call: TRBD2 (5 bases). CDR3 length equals 16 residues. Germline CDR1 and CDR2: SGDLS and YYNGEE. V shed 0 bases and J shed 7 bases, with 16 bases lying between them. Filled out from reference TRBV9 and TRBJ2-2, the complete variable domain reads DSGVTQTPKHLITATGQRVTLRCSPRSGDLSVYWYQQSLDQGLQFLIQYYNGEERAKGNILERFSAQQFPDLHSELNLSSLELGDSALYFCASSVATPGLGGELFFGEGSRLTVL.

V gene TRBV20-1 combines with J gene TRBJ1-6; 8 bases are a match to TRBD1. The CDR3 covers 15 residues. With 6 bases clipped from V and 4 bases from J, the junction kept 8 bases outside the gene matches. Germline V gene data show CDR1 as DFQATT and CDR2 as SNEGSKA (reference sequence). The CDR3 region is CSAGSRTGYNSPLHF. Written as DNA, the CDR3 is TGCAGTGCCGGGTCCCGGACAGGGTATAATTCACCCCTCCACTTT.

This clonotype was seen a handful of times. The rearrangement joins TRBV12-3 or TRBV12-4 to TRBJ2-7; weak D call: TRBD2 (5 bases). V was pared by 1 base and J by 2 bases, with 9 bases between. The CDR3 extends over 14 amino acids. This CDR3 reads CASSLGLPTYEQYF. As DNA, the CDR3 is TGTGCCAGCAGTTTAGGACTACCAACCTACGAGCAGTACTTC.

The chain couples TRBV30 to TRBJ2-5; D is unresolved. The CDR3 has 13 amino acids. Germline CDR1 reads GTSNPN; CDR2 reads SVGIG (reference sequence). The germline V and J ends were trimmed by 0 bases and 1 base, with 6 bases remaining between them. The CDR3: CAWSVRFQETQYF. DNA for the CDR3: TGTGCCTGGAGTGTCCGGTTCCAAGAGACCCAGTACTTC.

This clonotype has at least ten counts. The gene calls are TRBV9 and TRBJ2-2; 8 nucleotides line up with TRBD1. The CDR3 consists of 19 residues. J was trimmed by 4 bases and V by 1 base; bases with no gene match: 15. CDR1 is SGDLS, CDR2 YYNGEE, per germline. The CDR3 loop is CASSVFQGARGQVTGELFF. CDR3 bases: TGTGCCAGCAGCGTATTCCAGGGGGCGCGGGGACAGGTCACCGGGGAGCTGTTTTTT.

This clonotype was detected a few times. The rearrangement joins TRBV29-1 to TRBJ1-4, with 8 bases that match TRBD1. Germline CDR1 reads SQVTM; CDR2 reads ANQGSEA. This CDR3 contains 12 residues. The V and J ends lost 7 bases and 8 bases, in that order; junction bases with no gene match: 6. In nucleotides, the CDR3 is TGCAGCGGCGGACAGGGTAACGAAAAACTGTTTTTT. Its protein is CSGGQGNEKLFF.

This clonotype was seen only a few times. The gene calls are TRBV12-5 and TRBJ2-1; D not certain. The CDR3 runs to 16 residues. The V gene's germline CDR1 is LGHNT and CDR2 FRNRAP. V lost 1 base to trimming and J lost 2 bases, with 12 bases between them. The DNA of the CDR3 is TGTGCTAGTGGTTTGGATAGTATCCTGGCCTACAATGAGCAGTTCTTC. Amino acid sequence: CASGLDSILAYNEQFF.

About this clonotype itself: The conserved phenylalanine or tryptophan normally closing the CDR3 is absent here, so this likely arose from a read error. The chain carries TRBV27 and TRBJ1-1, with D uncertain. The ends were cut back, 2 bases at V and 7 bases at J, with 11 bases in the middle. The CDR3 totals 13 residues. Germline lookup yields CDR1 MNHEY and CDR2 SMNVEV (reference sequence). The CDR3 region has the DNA TGTGCCAGCAGTTTAGGAGTCAGAGGTGAAGCTTTCTCT. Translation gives CASSLGVRGEAFS.

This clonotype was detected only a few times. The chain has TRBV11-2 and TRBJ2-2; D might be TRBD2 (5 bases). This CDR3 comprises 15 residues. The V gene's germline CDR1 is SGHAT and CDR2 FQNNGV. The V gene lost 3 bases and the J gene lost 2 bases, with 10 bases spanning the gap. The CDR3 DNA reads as TGTGCCAGCAGCTTTGTATCGGGAAACACCGGGGAGCTGTTTTTT. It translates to CASSFVSGNTGELFF.

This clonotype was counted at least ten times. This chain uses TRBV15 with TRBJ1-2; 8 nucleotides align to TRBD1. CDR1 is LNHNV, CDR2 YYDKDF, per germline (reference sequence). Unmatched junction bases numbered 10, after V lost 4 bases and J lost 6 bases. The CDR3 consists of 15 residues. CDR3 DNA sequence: TGTGCCACCAGCAAACTCAGCCCGACAGGGGATGGCTACACCTTC. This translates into CATSKLSPTGDGYTF.

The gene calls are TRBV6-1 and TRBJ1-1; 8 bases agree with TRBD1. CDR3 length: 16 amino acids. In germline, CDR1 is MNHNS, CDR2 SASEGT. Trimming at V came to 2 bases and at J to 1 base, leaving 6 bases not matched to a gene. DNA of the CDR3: TGTGCCAGCAGTGAAAGGACAGGGTTAGGGAACACTGAAGCTTTCTTT. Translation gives CASSERTGLGNTEAFF.

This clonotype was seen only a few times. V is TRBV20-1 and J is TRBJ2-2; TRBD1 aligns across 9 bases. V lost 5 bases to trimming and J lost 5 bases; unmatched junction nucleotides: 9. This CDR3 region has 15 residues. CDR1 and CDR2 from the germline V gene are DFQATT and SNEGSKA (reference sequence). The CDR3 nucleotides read TGCAGTGCTCGAACAGGGGGCTGGGGGACCGGGGAGCTGTTTTTT. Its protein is CSARTGGWGTGELFF.

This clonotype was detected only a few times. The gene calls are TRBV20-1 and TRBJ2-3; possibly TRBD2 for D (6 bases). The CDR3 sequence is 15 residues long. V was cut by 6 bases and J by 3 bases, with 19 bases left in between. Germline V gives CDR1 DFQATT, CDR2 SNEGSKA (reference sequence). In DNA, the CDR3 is TGCAGTGCGGAGGGCAGGTGGGGCGCAACAGATACGCAGTATTTT. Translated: CSAEGRWGATDTQYF.

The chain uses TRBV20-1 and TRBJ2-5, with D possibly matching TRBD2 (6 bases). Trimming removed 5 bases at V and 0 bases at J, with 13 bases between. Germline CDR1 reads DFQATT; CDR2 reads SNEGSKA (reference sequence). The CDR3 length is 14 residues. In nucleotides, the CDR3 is TGCAGTGCTTACCGGGACTTGGACCAAGAGACCCAGTACTTC. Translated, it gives CSAYRDLDQETQYF.

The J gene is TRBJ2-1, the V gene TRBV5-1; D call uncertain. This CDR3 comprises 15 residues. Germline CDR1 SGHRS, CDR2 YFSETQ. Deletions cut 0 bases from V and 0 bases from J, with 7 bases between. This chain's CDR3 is CASSLEPSSYNEQFF. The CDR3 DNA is TGCGCCAGCAGCTTGGAACCAAGCTCCTACAATGAGCAGTTCTTC. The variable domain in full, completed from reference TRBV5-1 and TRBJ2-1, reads KAGVTQTPRYLIKTRGQQVTLSCSPISGHRSVSWYQQTPGQGLQFLFEYFSETQRNKGNFPGRFSGRQFSNSRSEMNVSTLELGDSALYLCASSLEPSSYNEQFFGPGTRLTVL.

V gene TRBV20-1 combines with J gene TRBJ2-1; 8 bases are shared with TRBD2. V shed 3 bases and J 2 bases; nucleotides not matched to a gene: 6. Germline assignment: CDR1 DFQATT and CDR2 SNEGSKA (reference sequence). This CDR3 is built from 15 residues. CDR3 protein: CSASRGRSPYNEQFF. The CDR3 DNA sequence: TGCAGTGCTAGTCGCGGGAGGAGTCCCTACAATGAGCAGTTCTTC.

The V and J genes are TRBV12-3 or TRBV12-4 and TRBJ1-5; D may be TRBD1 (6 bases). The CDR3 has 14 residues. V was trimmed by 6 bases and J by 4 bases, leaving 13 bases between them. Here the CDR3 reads CASSKGGMNQPQHF. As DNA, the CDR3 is TGTGCCAGCAGCAAGGGGGGGATGAATCAGCCCCAGCATTTT.